The 27 T cell receptor beta chains reported below all come from one sample, sequenced in a study of identical twins. TCRdb used MiXCR to reprocess the 5' RACE reads, holding one entry per CDR3 protein. The top ten clones hold around 12% of a sample with approximately 700,000 distinct CDR3 sequences, over 15% of them seen once. Separately, the same data were catalogued under a study of T cells expressing NK-cell markers.

Sequencing was done on a sample of PBMCs. Receptors were obtained from a woman under 30 in good health.

The chain uses TRBV7-9 and TRBJ1-2; D gene uncertain. The CDR3 length is 14 residues. V lost 5 bases and J lost 2, with 12 bases in between. Germline V gene lookup returns CDR1 SEHNR and CDR2 FQNEAQ (reference sequence). CDR3 DNA sequence: TGTGCCAGCAGCCCCAGGTTCTTGAACTATGGCTACACCTTC. Residues: CASSPRFLNYGYTF.

This clonotype was counted ten times or more. The V and J genes are TRBV20-1 and TRBJ2-2; 7 nucleotides match TRBD2. The CDR3 runs 15 residues. CDR1 DFQATT and CDR2 SNEGSKA come from the germline V gene (reference sequence). Germline trimming cut 1 base from V and 7 bases from J; bases unmatched to any gene: 9. DNA for the CDR3: TGCAGTGCTAGAGCCGGCGGGAGTCTAGTCGGGGAGCTGTTTTTT. Protein sequence: CSARAGGSLVGELFF.

V gene TRBV30 combines with J gene TRBJ2-5; D is unresolved. Trimming stripped 1 base from V and 4 bases from J, with 10 bases between. The CDR3 is made up of 13 amino acids. Germline CDR1 GTSNPN, CDR2 SVGIG (reference sequence). Here the CDR3 DNA reads TGTGCCTGGAGTGCCGACTCTACAGAGACCCAGTACTTC. It codes for CAWSADSTETQYF.

V and J are TRBV2 and TRBJ2-1; 10 bases fit TRBD2. The CDR3 is made up of 19 amino acids. Germline V gives CDR1 SNHLY, CDR2 FYNNEI. The CDR3 DNA reads TGTACCATCAGTTTAACCTTTCGGACTAGCGGCCGTATTTTCAATGAGCAGTTCTTC. Its protein product is CTISLTFRTSGRIFNEQFF.

This chain uses TRBV20-1 with TRBJ2-5; D is undetermined. Between the trimmed V and J ends, which lost 3 bases and 4 bases, there was a span of 6 bases. The CDR3 extends over 11 amino acids. Germline V gene sequence: CDR1 DFQATT, CDR2 SNEGSKA (reference sequence). The CDR3 nucleotides read TGCAGTGCTAGGACCCCAGAGACCCAGTACTTC. Translating gives CSARTPETQYF.

CDR3 in amino acids: CASIAGRTDTQYF. For the CDR3, the DNA is TGTGCCAGCATAGCGGGACGCACAGATACGCAGTATTTT. This chain uses TRBV2 with TRBJ2-3, with 8 bases matching TRBD2. CDR3 length: 13 residues. Per the germline V gene, CDR1 is SNHLY and CDR2 is FYNNEI. Germline trimming cut 7 bases from V and 1 base from J; bases unmatched to any gene: 1.

There are a few counts of this clonotype. The gene calls are TRBV20-1 and TRBJ2-1, with 8 bases identical to TRBD1. Losses at the gene ends were 1 base for V and 8 bases for J; bases not matched to a gene: 7. The germline V gene encodes CDR1 DFQATT and CDR2 SNEGSKA (reference sequence). CDR3 length: 14 residues. The CDR3 DNA reads as TGCAGTGCTAGAGCAGGGGGCGATATGTATGAGCAGTTCTTC. Translated, it gives CSARAGGDMYEQFF.

This clonotype came up a few times. The rearrangement uses TRBV7-9 and TRBJ2-5, with TRBD1 identical over 8 bases. CDR1 and CDR2 from the germline V gene are SEHNR and FQNEAQ (reference sequence). Trimming cost V 5 bases and J 5 bases; bases outside gene matches: 7. The CDR3 covers 14 residues. The CDR3 DNA sequence: TGTGCCAGCAGCCCAAGGACAGGGAGTGAGACCCAGTACTTC. Amino acids: CASSPRTGSETQYF.

V usage is TRBV6-1 and J usage is TRBJ2-1; TRBD2 matches at 10 bases. The CDR3 consists of 15 residues. V was clipped by 2 bases and J by 10 bases; unmatched bases: 8. Germline lookup yields CDR1 MNHNS and CDR2 SASEGT. CDR3 residues: CASSESGRVSEEQFF. For the CDR3, the DNA is TGTGCCAGCAGTGAAAGCGGGAGGGTAAGTGAGGAGCAGTTCTTC.

This clonotype was found a few times. The chain recombines TRBV20-1 with TRBJ1-5, with no clear D. The CDR3 is 13 amino acids. The V gene lost 2 bases and the J gene lost 4 bases, with 9 bases spanning the gap. Germline CDR1 DFQATT, CDR2 SNEGSKA (reference sequence). CDR3 amino acids: CSARRAVNQPQHF. In DNA form, the CDR3 reads TGCAGTGCTAGAAGGGCAGTGAATCAGCCCCAGCATTTT.

Only a few counts were recorded for this clonotype. This sequence joins TRBV29-1 and TRBJ2-4, with 7 bases matching TRBD2. The V gene end was trimmed by 5 bases and the J gene end by 5 bases; junction bases not matched to a gene: 12. The CDR3 length is 15 residues. Germline V gene data show CDR1 as SQVTM and CDR2 as ANQGSEA. CDR3 coding DNA: TGCAGCGTTAGTCTTCTCGGGGGGATCGAAAACATTCAGTACTTC. As protein: CSVSLLGGIENIQYF.

The V call is TRBV20-1, the J call TRBJ2-7; 9 bases line up with TRBD1. The CDR3 has 13 amino acids. The germline gives CDR1 DFQATT, CDR2 SNEGSKA (reference sequence). The ends lost 5 bases at V and 3 bases at J; junction bases unmatched: 5. The CDR3 DNA reads TGCAGTGCTGGGAACAGGGGGCGCTACGAGCAGTACTTC. This codes for CSAGNRGRYEQYF.

This chain joins TRBV5-1 and TRBJ1-2; D is ambiguous. Trimming shortened V by 0 bases and J by 6 bases, and 6 bases separated the two germline ends. Germline-derived CDR1 and CDR2 are SGHRS and YFSETQ. The CDR3 is 12 residues long. In nucleotides, the CDR3 is TGCGCCAGCAGCTTGGCCGCCGATGGCTACACCTTC. Its protein product is CASSLAADGYTF.

This clonotype was counted between two and nine times. The CDR3 loop reads CASNRDRELETQYF. For the CDR3, the DNA is TGTGCCAGCAACCGGGACAGGGAACTCGAGACCCAGTACTTC. The rearrangement links TRBV12-3 or TRBV12-4 to TRBJ2-5, with 9 bases lining up with TRBD1. The J segment lost 5 bases and the V segment lost 7 bases, leaving 8 bases of the junction unmatched. CDR3 length: 14 residues.

V usage is TRBV20-1 and J usage is TRBJ1-1; maybe TRBD1 (5 bases). CDR3 length: 13 residues. With 6 bases removed from V and 0 bases from J, the gap between germline ends came to 11 bases. Germline V gene sequence: CDR1 DFQATT, CDR2 SNEGSKA (reference sequence). CDR3 residues: CSAKGPMNTEAFF. CDR3 in DNA: TGCAGTGCCAAGGGACCGATGAACACTGAAGCTTTCTTT.

This chain links TRBV10-3 with TRBJ2-2, with D perhaps TRBD1 (6 bases). The ends were cut back, 7 bases at V and 7 bases at J, with 13 bases in the middle. Germline CDR1 ENHRY, CDR2 SYGVKD. The CDR3 contains 13 residues. This chain's CDR3 is CAINRAISGELFF. CDR3 in DNA: TGTGCCATCAACAGGGCGATCAGCGGGGAGCTGTTTTTT.

The rearrangement joins TRBV18 to TRBJ2-7, with D unresolved. Germline assignment: CDR1 KGHSH and CDR2 LQKENI. This CDR3 is 16 amino acids long. V was cut by 3 bases and J by 5 bases, with 20 bases left in between. CDR3 in amino acids: CASSPLAAVETHEQYF. CDR3 sequence (DNA): TGTGCCAGCTCACCCCTCGCAGCCGTGGAGACACACGAGCAGTACTTC.

A word on this clonotype: The junction departs from germline at one end; a sequencing error may be responsible. The chain employs TRBV10-3 and TRBJ2-3; 12 bases agree with TRBD2. Germline CDR1 is ENHRY and CDR2 is SYGVKD. CDR3 size: 16 residues. The CDR3 DNA sequence: TGTGCCATCAGTGGACTAGCGGGGGTGAACACAGGTACGCAGTATTTT. This translates into CAISGLAGVNTGTQYF.

The rearrangement joins TRBV10-3 to TRBJ2-7; no clear D gene. The CDR3 has 16 amino acids. The V end was cut by 0 bases, the J end by 0 bases, with 12 bases between. Germline V gives CDR1 ENHRY, CDR2 SYGVKD. The CDR3 here is CAISESKLRSSYEQYF. DNA for the CDR3: TGTGCCATCAGTGAGTCGAAATTGAGATCCTCCTACGAGCAGTACTTC.

This clonotype was observed a few times. A junction boundary mismatches the germline segment, possibly from a read error. V and J are TRBV12-3 or TRBV12-4 and TRBJ2-1, with 9 bases fitting TRBD2. The CDR3 is 11 amino acids. The CDR3 sequence is CASSLGGRAAF. The CDR3 region has the DNA TGTGCCAGCAGTTTGGGCGGGAGGGCCGCCTTC.

The V and J genes are TRBV4-2 and TRBJ2-1; 7 nucleotides line up with TRBD2. The CDR3 loop spans 17 amino acids. The germline gives CDR1 LGHNA, CDR2 YNFKEQ. The ends lost 3 bases at V and 0 bases at J; junction bases unmatched: 8. Here the CDR3 reads CASSHVGGGSSYNEQFF. The CDR3, as DNA: TGTGCCAGCAGCCATGTGGGGGGAGGGAGCTCCTACAATGAGCAGTTCTTC.

The chain carries TRBV30 and TRBJ1-1; D may be TRBD1 (5 bases). Per the germline V gene, CDR1 is GTSNPN and CDR2 is SVGIG (reference sequence). CDR3 length equals 15 residues. V lost 4 bases and J 1 base, leaving 16 bases between the germline ends. Written as DNA, the CDR3 is TGTGCCTGGATTAGGGCAGGGTGGCGGAACACTGAAGCTTTCTTT. This sequence encodes CAWIRAGWRNTEAFF.

This clonotype was seen at least ten times. The chain couples TRBV12-3 or TRBV12-4 to TRBJ2-7; no firm D call. The CDR3 extends over 12 amino acids. Trimming took off 5 bases at V and 9 bases at J, with 14 bases between the two ends. This CDR3 reads CASSAQSTRQYF. The CDR3 DNA follows: TGTGCCAGCAGTGCACAATCTACGAGGCAGTACTTC.

The CDR3 reads CASSLYPSSYEQYF. CDR3 in DNA: TGCGCCAGCAGCTTGTACCCGTCCTCCTACGAGCAGTACTTC. V usage is TRBV5-1 and J usage is TRBJ2-7; D not certain. The V and J ends lost 1 base and 0 bases respectively, with 8 bases between them. The CDR3 length is 14 residues. Germline CDR1 and CDR2: SGHRS and YFSETQ.

The chain employs TRBV12-3 or TRBV12-4 and TRBJ2-7; D is perhaps TRBD1 (7 bases). The CDR3 spans 15 residues. Trimming took 5 bases from V and 7 from J, leaving 21 bases between them. As DNA, the CDR3 is TGTGCCAGCAGTATCCGACAGGGCCGGGGGATAGAGCAGTACTTC. Translating gives CASSIRQGRGIEQYF.

This chain joins TRBV5-1 and TRBJ2-5, with 8 nucleotides matching TRBD2. CDR3 size: 16 residues. V was pared by 7 bases and J by 5 bases, with 16 bases of the junction left unmatched. Germline CDR1 and CDR2: SGHRS and YFSETQ. The CDR3 spells CASQTGGSLNGETQYF. For the CDR3, the DNA is TGCGCCAGCCAAACGGGGGGGTCTCTTAACGGGGAGACCCAGTACTTC.

There are many counts of this clonotype. This chain uses TRBV12-3 or TRBV12-4 with TRBJ2-2, with D unresolved. This CDR3 has 15 residues. The germline V and J ends were trimmed by 3 bases and 6 bases, with 14 bases remaining between them. CDR3: CASSLSGRKAGELFF. The CDR3 DNA reads TGTGCCAGCAGTTTGTCTGGCAGAAAGGCCGGGGAGCTGTTTTTT.